Below are 28 T cell receptor beta chains sequenced from a single sample in a study of cytomegalovirus exposure and HLA in healthy donors. Researchers ran the PCR with 60 Vbeta and 13 Jbeta primers. Measured with immunoSEQ multiplex PCR; TCRdb has only the in-frame clones, and not every one. The data contain fewer than 200,000 clones, 75% to 85% of them seen just once; the ten biggest clones take up 0.65%. Sequenced: PBMCs. These receptors originate from a boy between 10 and 17 years old in good health and CMV-seronegative.

This clone was seen more than once but under ten times. The V and J genes are TRBV6-5 and TRBJ2-3, with D perhaps matching TRBD2 (6 bases). V lost 2 bases and J lost 4, with 10 bases in between. Looked up from germline, CDR1 is MNHEY and CDR2 is SVGAGI. The length of the CDR3 is 14 residues. The CDR3 region has the DNA TGTGCCAGCAGTTACGCGGGACGTGCAGATACGCAGTATTTT. Its protein is CASSYAGRADTQYF.

Here the CDR3 reads CASGLTHPEQYF. CDR3 DNA sequence: TGTGCTAGTGGTTTGACACACCCAGAACAGTACTTC. This chain connects TRBV12-5 to TRBJ2-5; no clear D gene. V lost 2 bases to trimming and J lost 11 bases, with 12 bases between them. Looked up from germline, CDR1 is LGHNT and CDR2 is FRNRAP. The CDR3 runs 12 residues.

The V and J genes are TRBV5-6 and TRBJ2-1; 9 bases are a match to TRBD1. This CDR3 spans 17 amino acids. Trimming at V came to 0 bases and at J to 3 bases, leaving 7 bases not matched to a gene. Per germline, CDR1 SGHDT and CDR2 YYEEEE. In DNA form, the CDR3 reads TGTGCCAGCAGCTTGGCCGGTGACAGGGGGGACTACAATGAGCAGTTCTTC. Its protein is CASSLAGDRGDYNEQFF.

This chain joins TRBV4-2 and TRBJ2-3, with a weak D call TRBD1 (6 bases). The CDR3 extends over 16 amino acids. The ends were cut back, 4 bases at V and 6 bases at J, with 20 bases in the middle. The germline CDR1 and CDR2 sequences are LGHNA and YNFKEQ. The DNA of the CDR3 is TGTGCCAGCAGCCTGCCCTGGACAGCGAAAGATGATACGCAGTATTTT. Its translation is CASSLPWTAKDDTQYF.

The rearrangement links TRBV7-8 to TRBJ1-1; possible D gene TRBD1, 6 bases. Germline V lookup: CDR1 SGHVS, CDR2 FQNEAQ. This CDR3 is 11 amino acids long. V dropped 5 bases and J dropped 8 bases, with 9 bases sitting between them. CDR3 amino acids: CASSLGTEAFF. The CDR3 coding sequence is TGTGCCAGCAGCCTCGGGACAGAAGCTTTCTTT.

CDR3 sequence reads: CASSLGVGYYEQYF. The CDR3 DNA reads TGTGCCAGCAGCTTAGGGGTGGGCTACTACGAGCAGTACTTC. V and J are TRBV7-8 and TRBJ2-7; the D is unclear. CDR1 and CDR2 from the germline V gene are SGHVS and FQNEAQ. The germline V and J ends were trimmed by 1 base and 3 bases, with 10 bases remaining between them. CDR3 length: 14 residues.

This clone was detected a few times. The gene calls are TRBV5-4 and TRBJ2-2; D may be TRBD2 (5 bases). The CDR3 is made up of 16 amino acids. V was pared by 1 base and J by 5 bases, with 15 bases between. Germline lookup yields CDR1 SGHNT and CDR2 YYREEE (reference sequence). This CDR3 reads CASSLLVGEGTGELFF. CDR3 sequence (DNA): TGTGCCAGCAGCTTGTTGGTGGGAGAAGGAACCGGGGAGCTGTTTTTT.

The chain is built from TRBV30 and TRBJ2-2; D unresolved. Germline values: CDR1 GTSNPN, CDR2 SVGIG (reference sequence). Trimming pared 3 bases from V and 4 bases from J, leaving 9 bases between. The length of the CDR3 is 13 residues. The CDR3: CAWRLLLTGELFF. DNA of the CDR3: TGTGCCTGGAGGCTCTTACTCACCGGGGAGCTGTTTTTT.

This clone was observed a handful of times. The chain joins TRBV7-2 to TRBJ1-2, with 9 positions matching TRBD1. Germline V gene lookup returns CDR1 SGHTA and CDR2 FQGNSA. The CDR3 runs 16 residues. Unmatched junction bases numbered 7, after V lost 1 base and J lost 4 bases. CDR3 region: CASSLGQGGRPYGYTF. The CDR3 DNA is TGTGCCAGCAGCTTAGGACAGGGGGGACGCCCCTATGGCTACACCTTC.

This clone was recorded only once. The chain uses TRBV5-4 and TRBJ2-5, with D perhaps TRBD2 (7 bases). The DNA end favors TRBJ2-7, so the J call may be wrong. The V gene's germline CDR1 is SGHNT and CDR2 YYREEE (reference sequence). This CDR3 spans 15 amino acids. The CDR3 loop is CASSLRGRGVYEQYF. In DNA form, the CDR3 reads TGTGCCAGCAGCCTTAGAGGGAGGGGGGTTTACGAGCAGTACTTC.

The J gene is TRBJ2-5, the V gene TRBV29-1; TRBD1 matches 8 bases. CDR1 SQVTM and CDR2 ANQGSEA come from the germline V gene. The junction had 12 bases not matched to a gene; V was cut back by 4 bases and J by 5 bases. The CDR3 extends over 15 amino acids. Here the CDR3 DNA reads TGCAGCGTTGCCACTGGGACAGGCCCTTGGGAGACCCAGTACTTC. As protein: CSVATGTGPWETQYF.

This clone appeared once. The gene calls are TRBV5-1 and TRBJ2-2, with D possibly being TRBD1 (6 bases). Germline V gives CDR1 SGHRS, CDR2 YFSETQ. The CDR3 is made up of 15 amino acids. V was trimmed by 4 bases and J by 6 bases, leaving 16 bases between them. DNA for the CDR3: TGCGCCAGCAGCGGAATACAGGGATCCCCCGGGGAGCTGTTTTTT. Translating it yields CASSGIQGSPGELFF.

V gene TRBV2 combines with J gene TRBJ1-2; 7 bases are shared with TRBD1. Germline CDR1 is SNHLY and CDR2 is FYNNEI. V dropped 10 bases and J dropped 7; count of bases not matched to a gene: 12. The CDR3 has 13 amino acids. The DNA of the CDR3 is TGTGCCACCACGGGACAGAATCCAACTGGCTACACCTTC. It codes for CATTGQNPTGYTF.

This clone was found a few times. J is TRBJ1-3 and V is TRBV6-5; unclear D gene. Trimming removed 6 bases from V and 1 base from J, with 10 bases in between. The CDR3 has 14 residues. Looked up from germline, CDR1 is MNHEY and CDR2 is SVGAGI. The CDR3 DNA reads as TGTGCCAGCAGCCCACCAGGTTCTGGAAACACCATATATTTT. It codes for CASSPPGSGNTIYF.

V and J are TRBV27 and TRBJ2-7; 7 positions agree with TRBD1. Germline values: CDR1 MNHEY, CDR2 SMNVEV (reference sequence). V shed 1 base, J shed 7 bases, and the junction held 7 bases outside the gene matches. CDR3 length: 14 residues. CDR3 in amino acids: CASSLLEGAGEQYF. As DNA, the CDR3 is TGTGCCAGCAGTTTATTAGAGGGGGCGGGTGAGCAGTACTTC.

V usage is TRBV7-9 and J usage is TRBJ2-3; D is perhaps TRBD2 (5 bases). Trimming stripped 7 bases from V and 1 base from J, with 15 bases between. The CDR3 loop spans 15 amino acids. Per germline, CDR1 SEHNR and CDR2 FQNEAQ (reference sequence). Written as DNA, the CDR3 is TGTGCCAGCATCCCCCCGTCGCGGGGCACAGATACGCAGTATTTT. It yields the protein CASIPPSRGTDTQYF.

The V gene is TRBV5-1, the J gene TRBJ2-2; possible D gene TRBD1, 7 bases. The CDR3 length is 17 residues. Germline-derived CDR1 and CDR2 are SGHRS and YFSETQ. V was clipped by 4 bases and J by 0 bases, with 16 bases between them. The CDR3 DNA reads TGCGCCAGCAGCGCGGGACAGCCCCTAGCGAACACCGGGGAGCTGTTTTTT. Translated: CASSAGQPLANTGELFF.

The chain is built from TRBV6-1 and TRBJ1-4, with D possibly TRBD1 on 5 matching bases. This CDR3 contains 14 residues. The V end was cut by 3 bases, the J end by 4 bases, with 9 bases between. Germline CDR1 reads MNHNS; CDR2 reads SASEGT. The CDR3 is CASSEAGINEKLFF. The CDR3 DNA follows: TGTGCCAGCAGTGAGGCAGGGATTAATGAAAAACTGTTTTTT.

The chain joins TRBV30 to TRBJ1-2, with D possibly being TRBD1 (5 bases). The V end lost 5 bases, the J end lost 0 bases, and 7 bases lay between the germline ends. There are 12 residues in the CDR3. CDR1 is GTSNPN and CDR2 is SVGIG in the germline V gene (reference sequence). This chain's CDR3 is CAWAGSNYGYTF. Written as DNA, the CDR3 is TGTGCCTGGGCAGGGTCTAACTATGGCTACACCTTC. Combining the CDR3 with reference TRBV30 and TRBJ1-2 gives the whole variable domain SQTIHQWPATLVQPVGSPLSLECTVEGTSNPNLYWYRQAAGRGLQLLFYSVGIGQISSEVPQNLSASRPQDRQFILSSKKLLLSDSGFYLCAWAGSNYGYTFGSGTRLTVV.

V gene TRBV27 combines with J gene TRBJ2-7; 7 nucleotides line up with TRBD2. CDR3 length equals 13 residues. The V segment lost 5 bases and the J segment 3 bases; nucleotides outside the gene matches: 4. Germline loops: CDR1 MNHEY, CDR2 SMNVEV (reference sequence). The CDR3, as DNA: TGTGCCAGCAGTCCTAGCGGAAGCTACGAGCAGTACTTC. Residues: CASSPSGSYEQYF.

V is TRBV9 and J is TRBJ2-1; 8 bases fit TRBD2. This CDR3 spans 14 amino acids. With V trimmed by 4 bases and J by 5 bases, 5 bases remained unmatched. Germline values: CDR1 SGDLS, CDR2 YYNGEE. CDR3 DNA sequence: TGTGCCAGCAGCCCCCCGGGGGGGGACAATGAGCAGTTCTTC. Translation gives CASSPPGGDNEQFF. The full variable domain, its missing parts supplied by reference TRBV9 and TRBJ2-1, is DSGVTQTPKHLITATGQRVTLRCSPRSGDLSVYWYQQSLDQGLQFLIQYYNGEERAKGNILERFSAQQFPDLHSELNLSSLELGDSALYFCASSPPGGDNEQFFGPGTRLTVL.

The chain recombines TRBV11-1 with TRBJ1-2; D unclear. V lost 2 bases to trimming and J lost 2 bases, with 6 bases between them. Germline V gene sequence: CDR1 SGHAT, CDR2 FQDESV (reference sequence). The CDR3 sequence is 13 residues long. The CDR3 loop is CASSLPRNYGYTF. CDR3 DNA sequence: TGTGCCAGCAGCTTACCCAGGAACTATGGCTACACCTTC.

The chain links TRBV29-1 to TRBJ1-3, with D possibly TRBD1 on 5 matching bases. Trimming took 5 bases from V and 0 from J, leaving 8 bases between them. Germline-derived CDR1 and CDR2 are SQVTM and ANQGSEA. This CDR3 has 13 amino acids. The CDR3 DNA reads TGCAGCGTTCAGGGTTTCTCTGGAAACACCATATATTTT. This sequence encodes CSVQGFSGNTIYF. The full variable domain, in which reference TRBV29-1 and TRBJ1-3 provide the parts outside the CDR3, is SAVISQKPSRDICQRGTSLTIQCQVDSQVTMMFWYRQQPGQSLTLIATANQGSEATYESGFVIDKFPISRPNLTFSTLTVSNMSPEDSSIYLCSVQGFSGNTIYFGEGSWLTVV.

This clone was seen once. V and J are TRBV29-1 and TRBJ1-1; unclear D gene. V lost 7 bases to trimming and J lost 1 base, with 13 bases between them. Germline V gives CDR1 SQVTM, CDR2 ANQGSEA. The CDR3 runs 13 residues. Written as DNA, the CDR3 is TGCAGCGCCAAGGAGGAGCCGAACACTGAAGCTTTCTTT. This codes for CSAKEEPNTEAFF. Full variable domain (rest looked up from reference TRBV29-1 and TRBJ1-1): SAVISQKPSRDICQRGTSLTIQCQVDSQVTMMFWYRQQPGQSLTLIATANQGSEATYESGFVIDKFPISRPNLTFSTLTVSNMSPEDSSIYLCSAKEEPNTEAFFGQGTRLTVV.

This clone was counted only a few times. The rearrangement joins TRBV5-1 to TRBJ1-3; D unclear. V shed 4 bases and J shed 3 bases, with 14 bases lying between them. CDR1 is SGHRS and CDR2 is YFSETQ in the germline V gene. This CDR3 spans 15 amino acids. The CDR3 DNA reads TGCGCCAGCAGCCCCGGGAGGGTAGATGGAAACACCATATATTTT. This codes for CASSPGRVDGNTIYF.

The gene calls are TRBV7-8 and TRBJ2-7; TRBD1 agrees at 9 bases. This CDR3 is built from 14 residues. The germline V gene has CDR1 SGHVS and CDR2 FQNEAQ. V shed 3 bases and J 2 bases; nucleotides not matched to a gene: 2. The CDR3 protein is CASSLGQGTYEQYF. For the CDR3, the DNA is TGTGCCAGCAGCTTGGGACAGGGAACCTACGAGCAGTACTTC. The variable domain in full, completed from reference TRBV7-8 and TRBJ2-7, reads GAGVSQSPRYKVAKRGQDVALRCDPISGHVSLFWYQQALGQGPEFLTYFQNEAQLDKSGLPSDRFFAERPEGSVSTLKIQRTQQEDSAVYLCASSLGQGTYEQYFGPGTRLTVT.

The V and J genes are TRBV6-5 and TRBJ1-1; D gene unclear. V lost 8 bases and J 11 bases, leaving 12 bases between the germline ends. This CDR3 spans 10 amino acids. Germline CDR1 MNHEY, CDR2 SVGAGI. The CDR3 bases are TGTGCCAGCGGCAGTTCGTGGGCTTTCTTT. As protein: CASGSSWAFF.

This clone is a singleton in its sample. Germline is not matched at one junction end, which may reflect a read error. The rearrangement uses TRBV7-9 and TRBJ1-1, with unresolved D. The CDR3 is 14 amino acids. The germline V gene has CDR1 SEHNR and CDR2 FQNEAQ (reference sequence). The CDR3 sequence: CSSSLQGLNTEAFF. CDR3 bases: TGTTCCAGCAGCTTACAAGGACTTAACACTGAAGCTTTCTTT.